Given below is one T cell receptor (beta chain) in context. The data stem from a study of blood T cell repertoires in COVID-19. TCRdb keeps only in-frame clones here, not all; method: immunoSEQ multiplex PCR. In the table there are 150,000 to 200,000 clones, 75% to 90% of which are singletons. Cohort assignment relied on participant-reported clinical history. Per the germline V gene, CDR1 is SGHVS and CDR2 is FQNEAQ. The CDR3 runs to 15 residues. The V and J ends lost 2 bases and 6 bases respectively, with 13 bases between them. Material for sequencing was PBMCs or T cells enriched from blood (not recorded which). This TCR derives from a woman aged 60-70 years who had recovered from COVID-19. The J gene is TRBJ2-2, the V gene TRBV7-8, with D possibly being TRBD1 (5 bases). As DNA, the CDR3 is TGTGCCAGCAGCTTACAGGGCAGGGTGGCCGGGGAGCTGTTTTTT. Translating gives CASSLQGRVAGELFF.